This entry concerns a single T cell receptor (beta chain). Per the study methods: Amplification with reference gene primers provided the estimates of nucleated cell counts. The method was immunoSEQ multiplex PCR; TCRdb's version includes in-frame clones alone and lacks a portion of them. D and trimming were read from the DNA, whereas the V and J calls and clone size are those reported in that table. The repertoire holds under 500,000 clones, with around nine tenths as singletons. This record comes from a study of blood T cell repertoires in COVID-19. The wider study: The United States, Italy and Spain provided the acute and convalescent COVID-19 samples. In each case, the material was cDNA or gDNA derived from T cells, B-cell-depleted T cells, or PBMCs.

The CDR3 loop spans 12 amino acids. Trimming removed 6 bases at V and 4 bases at J, with 9 bases between. Germline CDR1 LNHDA, CDR2 SQIVND (reference sequence). The chain combines TRBV19 with TRBJ2-5; weak D call: TRBD2 (5 bases). The receptor was isolated from a woman in her twenties or thirties with acute or convalescent COVID-19. Sequences were obtained from peripheral blood. The DNA for the CDR3 is TGTGCCAGTAGCGGGGATCTAGAGACCCAGTACTTC. This codes for CASSGDLETQYF.